This TCR beta chain appears in the sequencing data of a study of cytomegalovirus exposure and HLA in healthy donors. Whole-study findings and limits: TRBV6-2, TRBV6-3 and some other V segments were excluded as indistinguishable.

This CDR3 comprises 18 residues. V trimming: 0 bases; J trimming: 8 bases; junction bases outside the gene matches: 17. CDR1 and CDR2 (germline): SGDLS, YYNGEE. Primers: 60 Vbeta forward and 13 Jbeta reverse. Profiling relied on immunoSEQ multiplex PCR, and the TCRdb table lists in-frame clones only, not all of them. The sample contains about 180,000 clones, roughly 80% of which appear only once. Comments on this clone: Antigen: not known.

The sequenced sample was PBMCs. This sequence joins TRBV9 and TRBJ2-1; 7 bases map to TRBD2. The receptor's source is a boy younger than 10 in good health and CMV-seronegative. CDR3 sequence: CASSVGGRTGGPKDEQFF. The CDR3 nucleotides read TGTGCCAGCAGCGTAGGTGGAAGAACGGGAGGCCCTAAGGATGAGCAGTTCTTC.